Listed here are 8 T cell receptor beta chains from one sample, sequenced in a study of sequential checkpoint blockade in melanoma. The protocol was immunoSEQ multiplex PCR, while the TCRdb copy is restricted to in-frame clones and leaves out a portion. The sample includes 2,500 to 3,500 clones, around 50% of them seen just once. Treatment meaning: randomized to nivolumab then ipilimumab (arm A) or the reverse (arm B). This specimen consisted of CD8+ T cells sorted from blood (inferred from file names), obtained from a patient given nivolumab and ipilimumab in sequence. Every receptor here comes from a human donor with melanoma.

There are a few counts of this clone. V gene TRBV19 combines with J gene TRBJ2-5; 8 positions match TRBD1. CDR1 LNHDA and CDR2 SQIVND come from the germline V gene (reference sequence). With V trimmed by 0 bases and J by 2 bases, 17 bases remained unmatched. The CDR3 loop spans 20 amino acids. CDR3 loop: CASSIDVGQGSIPIQETQYF. The CDR3, as DNA: TGTGCCAGTAGTATAGACGTAGGACAGGGCTCTATACCTATACAAGAGACCCAGTACTTC.

V usage is TRBV25-1 and J usage is TRBJ2-2; 11 bases are a match to TRBD2. The trim removed 6 bases at V and 6 bases at J, leaving 6 bases unmatched. The CDR3 sequence is 15 residues long. Germline lookup yields CDR1 MGHDK and CDR2 SYGVNS. The CDR3 DNA is TGTGCCAGCAGGGGGACTAGCGGACTCCCCGGGGAGCTGTTTTTT. Translation: CASRGTSGLPGELFF.

The chain is built from TRBV4-3 and TRBJ1-2; weak D call: TRBD1 (5 bases). This CDR3 is 14 amino acids long. V was clipped by 1 base and J by 7 bases, with 13 bases between them. CDR1 is LGHNA and CDR2 is YSLEER in the germline V gene. CDR3 nucleotides: TGCGCCAGCAGCCAAGTCGCAGGGCTTCGTGGCTACACCTTC. Its translation is CASSQVAGLRGYTF.

The rearrangement joins TRBV4-3 to TRBJ1-2, with 7 bases fitting TRBD1. V lost 3 bases, J lost 7 bases, and 14 bases stayed unmatched. The CDR3 has 16 amino acids. In germline, CDR1 is LGHNA, CDR2 YSLEER. The CDR3 spells CASSQISGNRGGGYTF. CDR3 coding DNA: TGCGCCAGCAGCCAGATCTCCGGGAACAGGGGTGGTGGCTACACCTTC.

This clone was observed a handful of times. The chain links TRBV11-3 to TRBJ2-2, with TRBD1 as a possible D gene (7 bases). Germline V gene sequence: CDR1 SGHNT, CDR2 YENEEA. Trimming removed 3 bases at V and 2 bases at J, with 10 bases between. CDR3 size: 15 residues. CDR3 sequence reads: CASSFRGVNTGELFF. The CDR3 coding sequence is TGTGCCAGCAGCTTCAGGGGGGTCAACACCGGGGAGCTGTTTTTT.

The chain links TRBV9 to TRBJ2-5, with TRBD2 as a possible D gene (7 bases). There are 15 residues in the CDR3. Germline V gene sequence: CDR1 SGDLS, CDR2 YYNGEE. V lost 3 bases and J lost 2, with 14 bases in between. CDR3 sequence reads: CASSEGDYVQETQYF. Written as DNA, the CDR3 is TGTGCCAGCAGCGAGGGGGACTATGTTCAAGAGACCCAGTACTTC.

This rearrangement joins TRBV12-2 to TRBJ1-6. TRBV12-2 is an annotated pseudogene. This CDR3 comprises 16 residues. CDR3 coding DNA: TGTGCAAGTCGACTAAGAGGCACAAAAGGTAATTCACCCCTCCACTTT. Translated, it gives CASRLRGTKGNSPLHF.

The rearrangement joins TRBV5-6 to TRBJ2-1; 8 bases map to TRBD1. Trimming at V came to 4 bases and at J to 7 bases, leaving 4 bases not matched to a gene. Looked up from germline, CDR1 is SGHDT and CDR2 is YYEEEE. This CDR3 has 13 amino acids. The CDR3 bases are TGTGCCAGCAGCCTGGACAGGGTGAATGAGCAGTTCTTC. It yields the protein CASSLDRVNEQFF.